What follows is one T cell receptor beta chain and its context. This clone has more than one count but fewer than ten. The target of this receptor is not known. Base qualities are not at hand, and no much larger clone is one base apart. The cohort consisted of 650 to 850 healthy bone marrow donors. At the time of sampling, all cohort members were nominally healthy, though unrecorded immune exposures were likely present. The donor tested CMV seronegative, placing the donor among the 352 seronegative members of the cohort. A peripheral blood sample was collected from each donor, and TCR beta sequencing was performed on peripheral blood mononuclear cells. Genomic DNA was extracted from the blood cell samples with the Qiagen DNeasy Blood Extraction Kit. The germline ends are 15 bases apart after V is trimmed by 3 bases and J by 1 base. The CDR3 runs 15 amino acids, cysteine and phenylalanine included. Solely the CDR3 DNA is kept, with 45 bases framed from the first base. Based on the germline V gene, the CDR1 and CDR2 sequences are SQVTM and ANQGSEA.

The data belong to a study of cytomegalovirus exposure and HLA in healthy donors (dated by TCRdb to about 2017). Notes on the research overall: According to an earlier analysis of around 600 of the donors, about 179 million T cells yielded roughly 110 million unique TCR beta sequences and 276 Gb of sequence data. In the later analysis, no new phenotypic data were used to find candidate immune exposures; instead, reliance was placed on TCR beta sequences and their occurrence across donors. An earlier analysis of 500 to 650 of the donors applied high-throughput TCR beta sequencing to assess whether each TCR beta V gene segment acted as functional or pseudogenic. Every discovery cohort repertoire had been produced on one sequencing platform. The T cell repertoires of around 730 subjects were profiled by immunosequencing and related to cytomegalovirus serostatus. About five DR-DQ haplotypes were treated as single units for association and clustering because of strong linkage in the cohort. Among some 400 genotyped donors of the cohort, an average of approximately 230,000 unique TCR beta nucleotide sequences were sequenced per donor, roughly 20% of them non-productive. A later genetic analysis used genome-wide SNP genotypes for about 60% of the roughly 670 donors, treating that subset as a discovery cohort. The study aimed to test whether cataloging public T cell receptors could reveal signatures of past pathogen exposure. To predict cytomegalovirus infection status, the study combined high-throughput TCR immunosequencing, statistical association of individual TCRs with disease status, and machine learning. A later analysis re-examined previously published TCR beta repertoires from around 670 donors and added high-resolution HLA genotyping to investigate patterns of TCR occurrence. Donor age, sex, ethnicity and CMV serostatus were collected together with the repertoire data. Along with the roughly 610-subject first cohort, a separate validation cohort of around 110 different subjects was used. An early release that covered fewer than 800 HLA-typed donors contained approximately 300 gigabases of sequencing data and 85 million to 100 million unique TCR sequences. Typing coverage varied by locus: about 629-640 donors for A, B, C, DRB1 and DQB1; about 520 for DQA1; approximately 610 for DPA1; more than 450 for DPB1. HLA typing included class I and class II loci at four-digit resolution. Of the approximately 400 genotyped donors, 65% to 90% were placed in the genetic ancestry cluster associated with self-reported Caucasian donors. What the work shows at the level of the full study, not this receptor alone: The authors suggested that the approach could potentially be extended to other disease states and immunological phenotypes. A further reported finding was that TCR beta sequences accurately predicted the HLA-A and HLA-B alleles for most subjects in the first cohort. A later analysis found that TCR association rates varied across HLA loci, with DRB1 alleles showing the most associated TCRs and HLA-C alleles the fewest. Some IMGT-functional V segments, including TRBV6-2 and TRBV6-3, could not be distinguished by the 87-base-pair reads and were therefore excluded. Several of the top co-occurrence clusters appeared to be linked to parvovirus B19, influenza, CMV and Epstein-Barr virus, according to a later analysis. Because HLA typing was missing for some donors at each locus, association tests included only the typed subset. The study gave a list of 150 to 200 TCR beta chains associated with cytomegalovirus. CMV serostatus was the only immune exposure information available for the cohort. At a false discovery rate of 0.05, a later analysis linked 16,951 TCR beta sequences to specific HLA alleles. In a later analysis, HLA-associated TCR beta chains were found to be more clonally expanded and to have lower generation probabilities than equally common non-associated chains. Correlated functional status among segregating V segments might reflect linkage disequilibrium, but an unknown experimental factor could not be ruled out. In vitro tests confirmed that a few of the cytomegalovirus-associated TCR beta chains recognize cytomegalovirus antigens. Cytomegalovirus status was reported to be diagnosed by the classifier with high specificity and sensitivity in both the original and validation cohorts. Roughly uniform sequencing depth across donors was assumed in presence/absence analyses, although this assumption may not hold. While some public TCRs were present in many individuals, most TCR sequences turned up only very rarely across donors. When HLA alleles, especially DR and DQ, strongly co-occurred, TCR associations were difficult to assign to individual alleles. A later genetic analysis reported fewer N-insertions in productive TCRs among donors in an Asian-associated ancestry cluster than the roughly 640-donor mean. The sequencing pipeline was judged likely to have produced a cluster of highly shared sequence variants as a technical artifact. This cohort had only TCR beta chains sequenced, and the lack of alpha or paired-chain data limited which features could be detected. The earlier analysis of 450 to 700 of the donors excluded about 16 rarely observed V segments, including chromosome 9 orphons, because counts were too low. A later genetic analysis associated a missense DCLRE1C variant with V-gene and J-gene trimming of TCR beta chains, and an independent cohort replicated the association. Most CMV-associated TCR beta chains appeared to be HLA-restricted in a later analysis, and the HLA associations seemed to be driven largely by CMV exposure. Broadly in line with IMGT annotations, most TCR beta V segments showed up in productive rearrangements about 87% or about 30% of the time in an earlier analysis of some 590 of the donors.

Library preparation was by the immunoSEQ multiplex PCR assay. For the multiplex PCR, a mixture combining 60 forward primers for TCR Vbeta segments and 13 reverse primers for TCR Jbeta segments was used. A multiplex PCR assay on genomic DNA amplified the CDR3 region of rearranged TCR beta genes. The Illumina HiSeq System was used to sequence the amplified TCR beta libraries as 87-base-pair reads. In the authors' own workflow: A later analysis tallied tens of millions of unique TCR beta chains across the 666 repertoires, and 10 million to 11 million of those chains were shared by two or more donors. Raw reads were error-corrected and collapsed into unique sequences by a nearest-neighbor algorithm in which closely related sequences were merged to remove PCR and sequencing errors. To assign V, D and J gene segments, CDR3 sequences were aligned to IMGT reference sequences. For a sequence to be retained, a match of at least six nucleotides to both a V gene segment and a J gene segment was required. Rearrangements were called productive when the CDR3 lacked stop codons and stayed in frame with V and J; all others were non-productive. Following IMGT convention, CDR3 was defined as the stretch from the second conserved V-encoded cysteine to the conserved J-encoded phenylalanine. In an earlier analysis of just under 600 of the donors, sequences lacking an unambiguous match to a single V gene segment were excluded. An earlier analysis of approximately 590 of the donors classified V segments as functional when productive rearrangements were above 56.7% and as segregating when the standard deviation between donors was above 5%. To diagnose cytomegalovirus status from the catalog of TCR beta chain sequences, a statistical classification framework was built. In a later analysis, V and J genes were assigned by comparing TCR nucleotide sequences against IMGT/GENE-DB human TR gene sequences. A later analysis assigned CDR3 sequences and most-parsimonious VDJ recombination scenarios with the TCRdist pipeline. In a later analysis, every TCR beta chain was defined by the combination of its CDR3 amino acid sequence and its V-gene family, and reads without a unique V-gene family were dropped. To address suspected cross-contamination and a sequencing artifact, a later analysis removed approximately 590 highly shared, low-generation-probability nucleotide sequences. For each public chain, a later analysis derived a clonal expansion index from normalized ranks of inferred template counts within each repertoire. A later analysis computed generation probabilities with a VDJ recombination model fitted to out-of-frame rearrangements, and checked the results against IGoR. A later analysis scored TCR-TCR, TCR-HLA and TCR-CMV co-occurrence with hypergeometric tests, applying a repertoire-size bias correction to TCR pairs. A later analysis estimated false discovery rates by permuting HLA or CMV assignments 20 times. In a later analysis, co-occurring TCRs were grouped with DBSCAN, and TCRdist sequence similarity was added when clustering was performed within HLA-allele-positive subsets. For co-occurrence clustering, repertoires with fewer than 30,000 or more than 120,000 public chains were excluded, along with roughly 5 repertoires with anomalous nucleotide sharing. As stored in TCRdb, this immuneACCESS dataset retains in-frame rearrangements with V and J assigned. A fraction of the clones does not appear; measured against another copy, unresolved V genes explain less than half of the discrepancy, and the remainder lacks a known reason. That table furnishes V, J and clone size, whereas the DNA furnished D and trimming. For this sample there are roughly 290,000 clones; 75% to 90% appear just once. The ten largest make up about 0.3% of the sample.

Recombination joined TRBV29-1 with TRBJ2-5; TRBD2 might be the D gene, on 6 matching bases. Sequencing was done on a sample of PBMCs. The receptor comes from a girl aged 2 to 9 in good health and CMV-seronegative. The CDR3 corresponds to CSVDSSRESQETQYF. The nucleotide sequence is TGCAGCGTTGACAGTAGTCGGGAGAGCCAAGAGACCCAGTACTTC.